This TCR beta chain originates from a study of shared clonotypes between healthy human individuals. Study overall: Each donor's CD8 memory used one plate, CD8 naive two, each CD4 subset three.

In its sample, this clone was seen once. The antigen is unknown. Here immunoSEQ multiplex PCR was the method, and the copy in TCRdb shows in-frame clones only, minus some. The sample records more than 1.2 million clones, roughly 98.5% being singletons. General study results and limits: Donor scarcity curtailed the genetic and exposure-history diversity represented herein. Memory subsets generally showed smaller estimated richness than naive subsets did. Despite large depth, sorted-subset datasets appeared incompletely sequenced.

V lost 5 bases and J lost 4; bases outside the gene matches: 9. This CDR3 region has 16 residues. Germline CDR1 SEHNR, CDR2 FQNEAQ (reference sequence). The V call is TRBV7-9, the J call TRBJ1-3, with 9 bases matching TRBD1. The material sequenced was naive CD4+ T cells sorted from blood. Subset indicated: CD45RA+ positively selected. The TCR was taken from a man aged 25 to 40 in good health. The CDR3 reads CASSLRGQGTGNTIYF. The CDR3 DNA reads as TGTGCCAGCAGCCTTAGGGGACAGGGCACCGGAAACACCATATATTTT.